What follows are 8 T cell receptor beta chains derived from one specimen sequenced in a study of OX40 agonist ivuxolimab in advanced cancers. Repertoires were generated with immunoSEQ multiplex PCR, while TCRdb's copy carries only in-frame clones and drops some. The sample has 90,000 to 100,000 clones; about 86% are singletons. The sample in question was CD4+ or CD8+ T cells sorted from blood, obtained in a trial of the OX40 agonist ivuxolimab. The receptors derive from an adult with an advanced solid tumor such as melanoma, head and neck, liver or kidney cancer.

The rearrangement links TRBV7-3 to TRBJ2-5; 7 bases line up with TRBD1. CDR1 SGHTA and CDR2 FQGTGA come from the germline V gene. The trim removed 3 bases at V and 4 bases at J, leaving 5 bases unmatched. The CDR3 extends over 14 amino acids. CDR3 DNA sequence: TGTGCCAGCAGCTTTAAGGGGGCGCGAGAGACCCAGTACTTC. Its translation: CASSFKGARETQYF.

J is TRBJ2-6 and V is TRBV28; no clear D. The germline CDR1 and CDR2 sequences are MDHEN and SYDVKM. The length of the CDR3 is 15 residues. Between the trimmed V and J ends, which lost 5 bases and 3 bases, there was a span of 11 bases. CDR3 sequence: CASSPHALGANVLTF. CDR3 DNA: TGTGCCAGCAGTCCCCACGCGCTTGGGGCCAACGTCCTGACTTTC.

The genes are TRBV7-3 and TRBJ2-5, with D perhaps matching TRBD1 (5 bases). CDR1 SGHTA and CDR2 FQGTGA come from the germline V gene. The CDR3 has 15 residues. Deletions cut 0 bases from V and 1 base from J, with 9 bases between. CDR3 sequence (DNA): TGTGCCAGCAGCTTAACTGGGGCAACCCAAGAGACCCAGTACTTC. Residues: CASSLTGATQETQYF. The entire variable domain, with the rest obtained from reference TRBV7-3 and TRBJ2-5, is as follows: GAGVSQTPSNKVTEKGKYVELRCDPISGHTALYWYRQSLGQGPEFLIYFQGTGAADDSGLPNDRFFAVRPEGSVSTLKIQRTERGDSAVYLCASSLTGATQETQYFGPGTRLLVL.

This clone was detected once. In DNA form, the CDR3 reads TGTGCCAGCAGGCGGGACACTAGCAATCAGCCCCAGCATTTT. Its protein is CASRRDTSNQPQHF. The genes are TRBV2 and TRBJ1-5; weak D call: TRBD1 (6 bases). Germline CDR1 SNHLY, CDR2 FYNNEI. Trimming took 6 bases from V and 0 from J, leaving 9 bases between them. The CDR3 runs to 14 residues.

The chain links TRBV6-1 to TRBJ2-4, with D perhaps matching TRBD1 (6 bases). The CDR3 runs 17 residues. Looked up from germline, CDR1 is MNHNS and CDR2 is SASEGT. With 4 bases removed from V and 0 bases from J, the gap between germline ends came to 16 bases. The CDR3 DNA is TGTGCCAGCAGTGTCCAATCGCCAGGGGTAGCCAAAAACATTCAGTACTTC. This codes for CASSVQSPGVAKNIQYF.

As concerns this clone: Other DNA sequences in this sample translate to the same CDR3. The genes are TRBV7-3 and TRBJ2-1; no firm D call. V gave up 1 base and J gave up 7 bases, with 8 bases separating them. Germline CDR1 SGHTA, CDR2 FQGTGA. This CDR3 comprises 13 residues. Here the CDR3 DNA reads TGTGCCAGCAGCTTAATACGTGGGAATGAGCAGTTCTTC. Its translation is CASSLIRGNEQFF.

V is TRBV6-6 and J is TRBJ2-5; D possibly matches TRBD1 or TRBD2 (5 bases each). V lost 6 bases and J lost 3, with 11 bases in between. Germline lookup yields CDR1 MNHNY and CDR2 SVGAGI (reference sequence). This CDR3 contains 13 residues. The CDR3 is CASSGTGKETQYF. The CDR3 bases are TGTGCCAGCAGCGGGACCGGAAAAGAGACCCAGTACTTC.

This clone was observed once. This chain joins TRBV6-5 and TRBJ1-1; D remains ambiguous. Trimming cost V 6 bases and J 7 bases, with 12 bases left between them. The CDR3 is 12 residues long. Germline values: CDR1 MNHEY, CDR2 SVGAGI. In DNA form, the CDR3 reads TGTGCCAGCAGCGGGCGGGTCAGTGAAGCTTTCTTT. This sequence encodes CASSGRVSEAFF.